The rows below give T cell receptor beta chains drawn from one sample of a study of T cell repertoires in cytomegalovirus infection. The antigens of these receptors remain unknown. TCRdb itself ran the reads through MiXCR, one entry per CDR3 protein. The sample holds 75,000 to 100,000 distinct CDR3 sequences; 29% are singletons and the top ten take approximately 75%. The sample was CD8+ T cells from cultured PBMCs, taken from culture after CMV antigen stimulation. These TCRs come from a human donor in good health (CMV status not recorded). Some clones in this sample may be carry-over from other donors' samples. Both conserved end residues are part of each CDR3. Fields, in order: clone size, D gene, V gene, J gene, CDR3 protein, CDR3 DNA. The D gene is left open where the match is weak. Expanded clones get a size class; other rows say once, few or many, or leave the size out.

size: NA; D: TRBD1; V: TRBV5-1; J: TRBJ2-1; CDR3: CASSLTGGEQFF; DNA: TGCGCCAGCAGCCTGACAGGGGGGGAGCAGTTCTTC
size: few; D: NA; V: TRBV2; J: TRBJ2-1; CDR3: CASIVSSYNEQFF; DNA: TGTGCCAGCATTGTCAGCTCCTACAATGAGCAGTTCTTC
size: medium-sized; D: NA; V: TRBV7-2; J: TRBJ1-1; CDR3: CASSFGRNTEAFF; DNA: TGTGCCAGCAGCTTCGGGAGGAACACTGAAGCTTTCTTT
size: many; D: TRBD2; V: TRBV27; J: TRBJ2-1; CDR3: CASSLSSSGANNEQFF; DNA: TGTGCCAGCAGTTTATCTTCTAGCGGGGCGAACAATGAGCAGTTCTTC
size: few; D: TRBD2; V: TRBV27; J: TRBJ2-2; CDR3: CASQGLAGYGELFF; DNA: TGTGCCAGCCAAGGACTAGCGGGCTACGGGGAGCTGTTTTTT
size: many; D: NA; V: TRBV7-2; J: TRBJ1-1; CDR3: CASSLGWTQAFF; DNA: TGTGCCAGCAGCTTAGGGTGGACCCAAGCTTTCTTT
size: NA; D: TRBD1; V: TRBV12-3/TRBV12-4; J: TRBJ2-3; CDR3: CASSRDREIGDTQYF; DNA: TGTGCCAGCAGCCGGGACAGGGAGATTGGAGATACGCAGTATTTT
size: many; D: NA; V: TRBV6-5; J: TRBJ2-3; CDR3: CASSYGGSTDTQYF; DNA: TGTGCCAGCAGTTACGGGGGGAGCACAGATACGCAGTATTTT
size: NA; D: TRBD1; V: TRBV7-6; J: TRBJ2-5; CDR3: CASSPGQGLWTQYF; DNA: TGTGCCAGCAGCCCCGGACAGGGCCTCTGGACCCAGTACTTC
size: NA; D: TRBD1; V: TRBV6-6; J: TRBJ2-2; CDR3: CASDRVGTGELFF; DNA: TGTGCCAGCGACAGGGTTGGGACCGGGGAGCTGTTTTTT
size: few; D: TRBD1; V: TRBV7-9; J: TRBJ1-2; CDR3: CASSTDRDGYTF; DNA: TGTGCCAGCAGCACTGACAGGGACGGCTACACCTTC
size: NA; D: NA; V: TRBV18; J: TRBJ1-2; CDR3: CASSPDKIYGYTF; DNA: TGTGCCAGCTCACCAGACAAGATCTATGGCTACACCTTC
size: NA; D: TRBD1; V: TRBV28; J: TRBJ2-3; CDR3: CASSSPGQGLNF; DNA: TGTGCCAGCAGCTCCCCGGGACAGGGTTTAAATTTT
size: few; D: NA; V: TRBV19; J: TRBJ1-1; CDR3: CASSIDSAGNTEAFF; DNA: TGTGCCAGTAGTATAGATTCGGCAGGGAACACTGAAGCTTTCTTT
size: NA; D: NA; V: TRBV2; J: TRBJ2-1; CDR3: CASSERRVIYNEQFF; DNA: TGTGCCAGCAGTGAAAGGCGGGTGATTTACAATGAGCAGTTCTTC
size: few; D: NA; V: TRBV6-2/TRBV6-3; J: TRBJ1-1; CDR3: CASSYSTKVGAVGTEAFF; DNA: TGTGCCAGCAGTTACTCGACTAAAGTGGGGGCTGTTGGCACTGAAGCTTTCTTT
size: NA; D: NA; V: TRBV19; J: TRBJ2-5; CDR3: CASSRGLWETQYF; DNA: TGTGCCAGTAGCCGCGGTCTATGGGAGACCCAGTACTTC
size: NA; D: TRBD1; V: TRBV6-2/TRBV6-3; J: TRBJ2-7; CDR3: CASKVGQGYYEQYF; DNA: TGTGCCAGCAAAGTCGGACAGGGTTACTACGAGCAGTACTTC
size: NA; D: NA; V: TRBV12-3/TRBV12-4; J: TRBJ2-6; CDR3: CASSPTGISNVLTF; DNA: TGTGCCAGCAGTCCAACAGGGATATCCAACGTCCTGACTTTC
size: NA; D: NA; V: TRBV12-3/TRBV12-4; J: TRBJ2-5; CDR3: CASSLTGIDGETQYF; DNA: TGTGCCAGCAGTCTCACAGGGATAGATGGGGAGACCCAGTACTTC
size: few; D: NA; V: TRBV7-9; J: TRBJ2-5; CDR3: CASSLPVQETQYF; DNA: TGTGCCAGCAGCTTGCCGGTCCAAGAGACCCAGTACTTC
size: NA; D: NA; V: TRBV4-2; J: TRBJ1-5; CDR3: CASSQESGAHNQPQHF; DNA: TGTGCCAGCAGCCAAGAATCCGGGGCCCACAATCAGCCCCAGCATTTT
size: many; D: NA; V: TRBV7-8; J: TRBJ1-1; CDR3: CASSSDLSWDTEAFF; DNA: TGTGCCAGCAGCTCCGACCTGAGCTGGGACACTGAAGCTTTCTTT
size: many; D: TRBD1; V: TRBV11-3; J: TRBJ2-2; CDR3: CASSSGTGKNTGELFF; DNA: TGTGCCAGCAGTTCCGGGACAGGGAAAAACACCGGGGAGCTGTTTTTT
size: few; D: NA; V: TRBV4-1; J: TRBJ2-5; CDR3: CASSLQSTSWDQETQYF; DNA: TGCGCCAGCAGCCTCCAAAGTACTAGCTGGGACCAAGAGACCCAGTACTTC
size: many; D: TRBD1; V: TRBV28; J: TRBJ2-5; CDR3: CASSSTGQRETQYF; DNA: TGTGCCAGCAGTTCAACGGGACAGCGGGAGACCCAGTACTTC
size: many; D: NA; V: TRBV7-2; J: TRBJ1-5; CDR3: CASSLASGFANQPQHF; DNA: TGTGCCAGCAGCTTAGCGTCAGGGTTCGCCAATCAGCCCCAGCATTTT
size: few; D: NA; V: TRBV6-1; J: TRBJ1-2; CDR3: CASSLMGVKDYGYTF; DNA: TGTGCCAGCAGCCTAATGGGGGTTAAAGACTATGGCTACACCTTC
size: few; D: TRBD1; V: TRBV12-3/TRBV12-4; J: TRBJ2-5; CDR3: CASSVTGDGETQYF; DNA: TGTGCCAGCAGTGTCACAGGGGATGGAGAGACCCAGTACTTC
size: NA; D: TRBD2; V: TRBV20-1; J: TRBJ2-1; CDR3: CSARDGGGADEQFF; DNA: TGCAGTGCTCGAGATGGCGGGGGGGCGGATGAGCAGTTCTTC
size: few; D: NA; V: TRBV4-1; J: TRBJ2-1; CDR3: CASSQDRSSDWNEQFF; DNA: TGCGCCAGCAGCCAAGATAGGTCTAGTGATTGGAATGAGCAGTTCTTC
size: few; D: NA; V: TRBV6-2/TRBV6-3; J: TRBJ1-6; CDR3: CASSYLVRNSPLHF; DNA: TGTGCCAGCAGTTACCTCGTTCGGAATTCACCCCTCCACTTT
size: NA; D: NA; V: TRBV7-6; J: TRBJ1-1; CDR3: CASSLSFWGETEAFF; DNA: TGTGCCAGCAGCTTAAGTTTCTGGGGGGAGACTGAAGCTTTCTTT
size: NA; D: NA; V: TRBV19; J: TRBJ1-5; CDR3: CASSIGLGQPQHF; DNA: TGTGCCAGTAGTATTGGTCTGGGTCAGCCCCAGCATTTT
size: many; D: NA; V: TRBV20-1; J: TRBJ2-3; CDR3: CSARSLDASTDTQYF; DNA: TGCAGTGCTAGATCACTGGACGCTAGCACAGATACGCAGTATTTT
size: NA; D: NA; V: TRBV11-2; J: TRBJ1-2; CDR3: CASSGEGYGYTF; DNA: TGTGCCAGCAGCGGGGAAGGCTATGGCTACACCTTC
size: NA; D: NA; V: TRBV7-2; J: TRBJ1-5; CDR3: CASSFDSINQPQHF; DNA: TGTGCCAGCAGTTTTGACAGTATCAATCAGCCCCAGCATTTT
size: NA; D: TRBD1; V: TRBV19; J: TRBJ1-1; CDR3: CASSIGQGGLDTEAFF; DNA: TGTGCCAGTAGTATCGGACAGGGAGGGTTGGACACTGAAGCTTTCTTT
size: few; D: TRBD2; V: TRBV6-8; J: TRBJ2-2; CDR3: CTSKLGGAATGELFF; DNA: TGTACCAGCAAACTCGGGGGGGCCGCTACCGGGGAGCTGTTTTTT
size: many; D: NA; V: TRBV12-3/TRBV12-4; J: TRBJ2-7; CDR3: CASSPGASVEQYF; DNA: TGTGCCAGCAGTCCTGGGGCTAGCGTTGAGCAGTACTTC
size: NA; D: TRBD2; V: TRBV12-3/TRBV12-4; J: TRBJ2-1; CDR3: CASSLSRQRGLHYNEQFF; DNA: TGTGCCAGCAGTTTAAGTCGACAGCGGGGGCTCCACTACAATGAGCAGTTCTTC
size: NA; D: NA; V: TRBV6-4; J: TRBJ2-5; CDR3: CASSDSKGETQYF; DNA: TGTGCCAGCAGTGACTCGAAGGGAGAGACCCAGTACTTC
size: NA; D: NA; V: TRBV5-4; J: TRBJ2-7; CDR3: CASSLEQATYEQYF; DNA: TGTGCCAGCAGCTTGGAACAGGCGACCTACGAGCAGTACTTC
size: few; D: NA; V: TRBV3-1; J: TRBJ1-2; CDR3: CASSQGIVGGTNYGYTF; DNA: TGTGCCAGCAGCCAAGGGATTGTCGGGGGAACTAACTATGGCTACACCTTC
size: many; D: NA; V: TRBV7-8; J: TRBJ2-1; CDR3: CASSFSGSNEQFF; DNA: TGTGCCAGCAGCTTCTCTGGGAGCAATGAGCAGTTCTTC
size: few; D: NA; V: TRBV4-1; J: TRBJ2-7; CDR3: CASSQELAVRYEQYF; DNA: TGCGCCAGCAGCCAAGAATTAGCGGTTCGGTACGAGCAGTACTTC
size: few; D: NA; V: TRBV4-1; J: TRBJ1-1; CDR3: CASSQGEGNTEAFF; DNA: TGCGCCAGCAGCCAAGGGGAGGGAAACACTGAAGCTTTCTTT
size: few; D: TRBD2; V: TRBV11-2; J: TRBJ2-1; CDR3: CASSPGLAGEQFF; DNA: TGTGCCAGCAGCCCCGGACTAGCCGGGGAGCAGTTCTTC
size: NA; D: NA; V: TRBV6-6; J: TRBJ1-4; CDR3: CASSYPATNEKLFF; DNA: TGTGCCAGCAGTTACCCTGCAACTAATGAAAAACTGTTTTTT
size: NA; D: NA; V: TRBV12-3/TRBV12-4; J: TRBJ1-2; CDR3: CASSPPRTAFDGYTF; DNA: TGTGCCAGCAGTCCACCTAGGACCGCTTTTGACGGCTACACCTTC
size: few; D: NA; V: TRBV7-2; J: TRBJ2-7; CDR3: CASSHGSTYEQYF; DNA: TGTGCCAGCAGCCACGGGTCTACCTACGAGCAGTACTTC
size: few; D: TRBD2; V: TRBV7-6; J: TRBJ2-3; CDR3: CASSWGGPQDTQYF; DNA: TGTGCCAGCAGCTGGGGGGGACCTCAAGATACGCAGTATTTT
size: NA; D: TRBD1; V: TRBV19; J: TRBJ2-2; CDR3: CATQAQGENTGELFF; DNA: TGTGCCACCCAAGCTCAGGGGGAGAACACCGGGGAGCTGTTTTTT
size: many; D: NA; V: TRBV6-5; J: TRBJ1-3; CDR3: CASTRGSGNTIYF; DNA: TGTGCCAGCACCAGGGGCTCTGGAAACACCATATATTTT
size: NA; D: NA; V: TRBV7-2; J: TRBJ1-3; CDR3: CASSLAASGLNTIYF; DNA: TGTGCCAGCAGCTTAGCCGCAAGCGGCCTAAACACCATATATTTT
size: NA; D: TRBD1; V: TRBV29-1; J: TRBJ2-7; CDR3: CSVETGSYEQYF; DNA: TGCAGCGTTGAGACAGGGAGTTACGAGCAGTACTTC
size: NA; D: NA; V: TRBV6-6; J: TRBJ2-1; CDR3: CASTKQGGGEQFF; DNA: TGTGCCAGCACCAAACAGGGTGGGGGTGAGCAGTTCTTC
size: many; D: NA; V: TRBV18; J: TRBJ1-6; CDR3: CASSPLGQFSSYNSPLHF; DNA: TGTGCCAGCTCACCACTAGGACAGTTCAGCTCCTATAATTCACCCCTCCACTTT
size: NA; D: TRBD2; V: TRBV27; J: TRBJ2-7; CDR3: CAVRLLLAGATSYEQYF; DNA: TGTGCCGTACGACTTTTGCTAGCGGGGGCGACCTCCTACGAGCAGTACTTC